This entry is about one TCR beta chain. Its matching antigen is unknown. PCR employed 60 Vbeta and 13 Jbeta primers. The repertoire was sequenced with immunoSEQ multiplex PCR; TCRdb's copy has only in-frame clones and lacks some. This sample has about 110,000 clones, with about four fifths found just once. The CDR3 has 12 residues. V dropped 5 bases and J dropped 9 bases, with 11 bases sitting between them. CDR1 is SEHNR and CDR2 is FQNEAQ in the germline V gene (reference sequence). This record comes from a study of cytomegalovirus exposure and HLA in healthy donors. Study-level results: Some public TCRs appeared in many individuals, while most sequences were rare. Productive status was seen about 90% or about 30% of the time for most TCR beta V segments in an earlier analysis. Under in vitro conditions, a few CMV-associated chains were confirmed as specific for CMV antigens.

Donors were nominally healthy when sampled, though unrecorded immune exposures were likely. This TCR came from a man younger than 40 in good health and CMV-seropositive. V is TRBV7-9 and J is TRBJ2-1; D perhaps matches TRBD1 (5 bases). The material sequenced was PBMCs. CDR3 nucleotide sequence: TGTGCCAGCAGCCTCTCTAGGGGTGAGCAGTTCTTC. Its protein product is CASSLSRGEQFF. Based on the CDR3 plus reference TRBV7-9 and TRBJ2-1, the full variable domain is DTGVSQNPRHKITKRGQNVTFRCDPISEHNRLYWYRQTLGQGPEFLTYFQNEAQLEKSRLLSDRFSAERPKGSFSTLEIQRTEQGDSAMYLCASSLSRGEQFFGPGTRLTVL.